This T cell receptor (beta chain) comes out of a study of T-cell reconstitution after alpha-beta-depleted transplantation in children. Whole-study findings and limits: At day 60, the high TCRbeta diversity found in some patients originated from recipient T cells and thymic progenitors that had survived. Reported findings indicate that, about two months after transplant, alpha-beta T cells came from several hundred expanded clones, which were derived from non-depleted graft cells. By one year post-transplant, T-cell counts and diversity largely arose from T cells that were newly produced.

Unique molecular identifiers were used in preparing the TCRbeta library. From the PCR reads, TCRdb called clonotypes with MiXCR, one entry per CDR3 protein. The sample includes fewer than 750,000 distinct CDR3 sequences, more than 20% of them seen just once. This CDR3 has 14 amino acids. V gave up 2 bases and J gave up 8 bases, with 12 bases separating them. Germline CDR1 is MNHEY and CDR2 is SVGAGI. This clonotype was seen more than once but under ten times. Its specificity is unknown. Material: PBMCs, obtained before TCRalphabeta/CD19-depleted stem cell transplant. The chain uses TRBV6-5 and TRBJ1-4; D might be TRBD1 (5 bases). The receptor was isolated from a boy in the first two years of life with Wiskott-Aldrich syndrome, due to receive a stem cell transplant. For the CDR3, the DNA is TGTGCCAGCAGTTACGGGCAGGCAGGGGAAAAACTGTTTTTT. As protein: CASSYGQAGEKLFF.